A single sample gave rise to the 26 T cell receptor beta chains below, sequenced in a study of T-cell memory formation after mild COVID-19. Via MiXCR, TCRdb re-called the 5' RACE reads, giving one row per CDR3 protein. The sample carries 450,000 or so distinct CDR3 sequences, around 18% recorded once. Sequenced sample: PBMCs or a T cell subset sorted from them (not recorded which). The origin of the receptors is an adult woman who had mild COVID-19 (a few samples of this study predate the infection). Cell type and time point are not known.

This clonotype was observed a few times. This chain uses TRBV5-5 with TRBJ2-5; D not resolved. Germline-derived CDR1 and CDR2 are SGHKS and YYEKEE (reference sequence). The CDR3 is made up of 13 amino acids. The DNA of the CDR3 is TGTGCAGGCGGAGCCGAAAACCAAGAGACCCAGTACTTC. Translation gives CAGGAENQETQYF.

The genes are TRBV12-3 or TRBV12-4 and TRBJ2-5, with 9 positions matching TRBD2. The CDR3 extends over 16 amino acids. V gave up 5 bases and J gave up 4 bases; unmatched junction bases: 11. CDR3 sequence: CASSNSWREGGETQYF. CDR3 nucleotides: TGTGCCAGCAGTAACTCCTGGCGGGAGGGGGGAGAGACCCAGTACTTC.

This clonotype turned up a few times. The chain joins TRBV29-1 to TRBJ2-5, with 9 positions matching TRBD2. Per the germline V gene, CDR1 is SQVTM and CDR2 is ANQGSEA. J was trimmed by 2 bases and V by 1 base; bases with no gene match: 5. The CDR3 runs to 15 residues. In nucleotides, the CDR3 is TGCAGCGTTGAAGTCGGAGCGGGAGGTCAAGAGACCCAGTACTTC. Protein: CSVEVGAGGQETQYF. The variable domain in full, with the rest retrieved from reference TRBV29-1 and TRBJ2-5, is SAVISQKPSRDICQRGTSLTIQCQVDSQVTMMFWYRQQPGQSLTLIATANQGSEATYESGFVIDKFPISRPNLTFSTLTVSNMSPEDSSIYLCSVEVGAGGQETQYFGPGTRLLVL.

This clonotype was detected a few times. The V gene is TRBV11-2, the J gene TRBJ2-3; 7 bases are shared with TRBD2. The germline V gene encodes CDR1 SGHAT and CDR2 FQNNGV. With 0 bases clipped from V and 5 bases from J, the junction kept 2 bases outside the gene matches. This CDR3 has 14 amino acids. CDR3 in amino acids: CASSLEPSGDTQYF. DNA for the CDR3: TGTGCCAGCAGCTTAGAGCCTAGCGGAGATACGCAGTATTTT.

The chain joins TRBV30 to TRBJ1-2; 9 bases line up with TRBD1. CDR3 size: 14 residues. Germline V CDR1 and CDR2: GTSNPN, SVGIG (reference sequence). The V gene end was trimmed by 3 bases and the J gene end by 6 bases; junction bases not matched to a gene: 8. The CDR3, as DNA: TGTGCCTGGAGCTATATGACAGGGGGTAATGGCTACACCTTC. Protein product: CAWSYMTGGNGYTF. The full variable domain, completed using reference TRBV30 and TRBJ1-2, is SQTIHQWPATLVQPVGSPLSLECTVEGTSNPNLYWYRQAAGRGLQLLFYSVGIGQISSEVPQNLSASRPQDRQFILSSKKLLLSDSGFYLCAWSYMTGGNGYTFGSGTRLTVV.

This clonotype was picked up a small number of times. The rearrangement joins TRBV20-1 to TRBJ2-3, with 11 bases matching TRBD2. Germline loops: CDR1 DFQATT, CDR2 SNEGSKA (reference sequence). V gave up 2 bases and J gave up 0 bases; unmatched junction bases: 7. The CDR3 has 17 amino acids. CDR3 DNA: TGCAGTGCTAGATGGGCTAGCGGGAGGTCTAGCACAGATACGCAGTATTTT. Encoded protein: CSARWASGRSSTDTQYF.

This sequence joins TRBV12-3 or TRBV12-4 and TRBJ2-5, with D possibly being TRBD1 (6 bases). The V and J ends lost 5 bases and 6 bases respectively, with 10 bases between them. This CDR3 has 12 residues. The CDR3 protein is CASSEGTQTQYF. In nucleotides, the CDR3 is TGTGCCAGCAGTGAGGGGACACAGACCCAGTACTTC.

This clonotype has at least ten counts. The chain has TRBV5-6 and TRBJ2-1; D call uncertain. Germline V gives CDR1 SGHDT, CDR2 YYEEEE. CDR3 size: 12 residues. V shed 3 bases and J shed 4 bases, with 5 bases lying between them. CDR3 residues: CASSYDYNEQFF. CDR3 coding DNA: TGTGCCAGCAGCTACGATTACAATGAGCAGTTCTTC. The variable domain in full, completed from reference TRBV5-6 and TRBJ2-1, reads DAGVTQSPTHLIKTRGQQVTLRCSPKSGHDTVSWYQQALGQGPQFIFQYYEEEERQRGNFPDRFSGHQFPNYSSELNVNALLLGDSALYLCASSYDYNEQFFGPGTRLTVL.

The V and J genes are TRBV9 and TRBJ2-1; 11 bases are shared with TRBD2. There are 20 residues in the CDR3. Looked up from germline, CDR1 is SGDLS and CDR2 is YYNGEE. Trimming cost V 3 bases and J 0 bases; bases outside gene matches: 14. CDR3 protein: CASSASVGTSGRSSYNEQFF. The CDR3 DNA reads TGTGCCAGCAGCGCATCAGTTGGGACTAGCGGAAGAAGCTCCTACAATGAGCAGTTCTTC.

This clonotype has a handful of counts. The CDR3 sequence is CASSDWQGASQPQHF. The DNA for the CDR3 is TGTGCCAGCAGTGATTGGCAGGGGGCCTCTCAGCCCCAGCATTTT. The chain uses TRBV2 and TRBJ1-5; TRBD1 matches 8 bases. The J segment lost 6 bases and the V segment lost 3 bases, leaving 7 bases of the junction unmatched. The CDR3 is 15 amino acids. Germline CDR1 reads SNHLY; CDR2 reads FYNNEI.

The chain has TRBV4-1 and TRBJ1-2; 7 bases are shared with TRBD1. The J segment lost 4 bases and the V segment lost 0 bases, leaving 11 bases of the junction unmatched. This CDR3 is built from 17 residues. The germline V gene has CDR1 MGHRA and CDR2 YSYEKL. The CDR3 DNA follows: TGCGCCAGCAGCCAAGATCTGGCAGGGGGGGGACTCTATGGCTACACCTTC. As protein: CASSQDLAGGGLYGYTF.

This chain joins TRBV3-1 and TRBJ1-2; weak D call: TRBD1 (5 bases). The CDR3 has 15 amino acids. V was clipped by 1 base and J by 4 bases, with 13 bases between them. Germline V lookup: CDR1 LGHDT, CDR2 YNNKEL (reference sequence). The CDR3 region is CASSQVPGCCYGYTF. DNA for the CDR3: TGTGCCAGCAGCCAAGTTCCAGGGTGTTGCTATGGCTACACCTTC.

This clonotype occurred a few times. Written as DNA, the CDR3 is TGTGCCATCAGTGAGTCTGGGGGCTACGAGCAGTACTTC. Its translation is CAISESGGYEQYF. The chain carries TRBV10-3 and TRBJ2-7; D may match TRBD1 or TRBD2 (5 bases each). CDR3 length: 13 residues. Trimming removed 0 bases at V and 3 bases at J, with 6 bases between. CDR1 is ENHRY, CDR2 SYGVKD, per germline.

The chain couples TRBV24-1 to TRBJ2-7; 8 nucleotides line up with TRBD1. Germline lookup yields CDR1 KGHDR and CDR2 SFDVKD. The CDR3 loop spans 15 amino acids. The junction had 10 bases not matched to a gene; V was cut back by 4 bases and J by 6 bases. The CDR3 loop reads CATSDRDRGEGEQYF. CDR3 bases: TGTGCCACCAGTGACCGCGACAGGGGAGAGGGCGAGCAGTACTTC.

The J gene is TRBJ2-1, the V gene TRBV6-5; 7 positions agree with TRBD1. This CDR3 is 14 amino acids long. Germline V gene sequence: CDR1 MNHEY, CDR2 SVGAGI. V was pared by 4 bases and J by 5 bases, with 5 bases of the junction left unmatched. The CDR3 DNA reads TGTGCCAGCAGTTCCATCGGGACAGACAATGAGCAGTTCTTC. Residues: CASSSIGTDNEQFF.

The chain has TRBV5-1 and TRBJ1-6; 8 bases align to TRBD1. The CDR3 sequence is 18 residues long. CDR1 SGHRS and CDR2 YFSETQ come from the germline V gene. V was pared by 0 bases and J by 3 bases, with 8 bases of the junction left unmatched. The CDR3 sequence is CASSLEGTGPNYNSPLHF. As DNA, the CDR3 is TGCGCCAGCAGCTTGGAAGGGACAGGACCAAACTATAATTCACCCCTCCACTTT.

This clonotype was detected only a few times. The gene calls are TRBV28 and TRBJ2-2; D ambiguous. From germline, CDR1 is MDHEN and CDR2 SYDVKM. V lost 10 bases, J lost 0 bases, and 15 bases lay in between. CDR3 length: 15 amino acids. The CDR3: CATHPPTSNTGELFF. CDR3 nucleotides: TGTGCCACCCACCCCCCCACTTCGAACACCGGGGAGCTGTTTTTT.

This clonotype was seen a few times. This sequence joins TRBV3-1 and TRBJ2-3; D is unclear. CDR3 length: 15 amino acids. CDR1 and CDR2 (germline): LGHDT, YNNKEL (reference sequence). V lost 0 bases and J 2 bases, leaving 9 bases between the germline ends. The CDR3 bases are TGTGCCAGCAGCCAAGAGGCCCGCTACACAGATACGCAGTATTTT. This codes for CASSQEARYTDTQYF.

The chain carries TRBV12-5 and TRBJ2-5, with 7 positions matching TRBD1. Germline lookup yields CDR1 LGHNT and CDR2 FRNRAP. V shed 5 bases, J shed 5 bases, and the junction held 8 bases outside the gene matches. The CDR3 length is 14 residues. CDR3 residues: CASGPSTGYETQYF. DNA for the CDR3: TGTGCTAGTGGTCCCTCGACAGGGTATGAGACCCAGTACTTC.

This clonotype was seen a few times. This chain joins TRBV10-3 and TRBJ2-1; D not resolved. V lost 5 bases and J 0 bases, leaving 11 bases between the germline ends. CDR1 and CDR2 from the germline V gene are ENHRY and SYGVKD. This CDR3 is built from 15 residues. The CDR3 region has the DNA TGTGCCATCAGTCATTTGGGTATCTCCTACAATGAGCAGTTCTTC. Translated: CAISHLGISYNEQFF.

This clonotype was picked up a small number of times. The V gene is TRBV3-1, the J gene TRBJ2-1; 7 bases agree with TRBD2. Germline CDR1 and CDR2: LGHDT and YNNKEL (reference sequence). The CDR3 spans 16 residues. The ends lost 2 bases at V and 3 bases at J; junction bases unmatched: 7. This chain's CDR3 is CASSQLDGRNYNEQFF. The CDR3 DNA reads as TGTGCCAGCAGCCAACTCGACGGGAGGAACTACAATGAGCAGTTCTTC.

Written as DNA, the CDR3 is TGTGCCAGCAGCTCGAGCGGGAGTAGCACAGATACGCAGTATTTT. This encodes CASSSSGSSTDTQYF. J is TRBJ2-3 and V is TRBV7-2; 8 bases are a match to TRBD2. Germline V gives CDR1 SGHTA, CDR2 FQGNSA. This CDR3 comprises 15 residues. The trim removed 4 bases at V and 0 bases at J, leaving 3 bases unmatched.

V gene TRBV9 combines with J gene TRBJ1-1; D gene uncertain. Germline CDR1 and CDR2: SGDLS and YYNGEE. Trimming removed 4 bases at V and 1 base at J, with 17 bases between. The CDR3 loop spans 16 amino acids. CDR3 sequence: CASSFPREGGNTEAFF. In DNA, the CDR3 is TGTGCCAGCAGCTTCCCCCGGGAGGGCGGGAACACTGAAGCTTTCTTT.

The chain carries TRBV30 and TRBJ1-1; unclear D gene. Trimming cost V 2 bases and J 1 base, with 8 bases left between them. This CDR3 contains 13 residues. CDR1 is GTSNPN and CDR2 is SVGIG in the germline V gene (reference sequence). The CDR3 spells CAWSNDGNTEAFF. The CDR3 bases are TGTGCCTGGAGTAACGACGGGAACACTGAAGCTTTCTTT.

The chain combines TRBV24-1 with TRBJ2-5; 10 nucleotides line up with TRBD1. Germline CDR1 KGHDR, CDR2 SFDVKD. Losses at the gene ends were 7 bases for V and 4 bases for J; bases not matched to a gene: 8. The CDR3 spans 15 residues. In DNA form, the CDR3 reads TGTGCCACCAGATCCTCCGGGACAGGGGTAGAGACCCAGTACTTC. Its translation is CATRSSGTGVETQYF.

The table lists this clonotype with many counts. The chain is built from TRBV5-1 and TRBJ2-1; possibly TRBD1 or TRBD2 for D (6 bases each). Germline-derived CDR1 and CDR2 are SGHRS and YFSETQ. CDR3 length: 15 residues. The V gene lost 2 bases and the J gene lost 2 bases, with 11 bases spanning the gap. CDR3 in DNA: TGCGCCAGCAGCTTCGGGGGACAAACCTACAATGAGCAGTTCTTC. As protein: CASSFGGQTYNEQFF.